These 8 T cell receptor beta chains originate from one sample sequenced in a study of T cells in Graves' hyperthyroidism and ophthalmopathy. RNA transcripts were the template for amplifying TCR beta CDR3 regions. TCR CDR3 underwent first-round RT-PCR with the HTBI primer set. TCRdb reprocessed the multiplex PCR reads with MiXCR, giving one entry per CDR3 protein. The table has 600,000 to 850,000 distinct CDR3 sequences, approximately 19% seen once. The sample was blood. These receptors were taken from a woman between 45 and 60 years old with Graves' hyperthyroidism that later progressed to Graves' ophthalmopathy.

V is TRBV4-1 and J is TRBJ2-3, with TRBD2 matching 10 bases. The CDR3 is made up of 18 amino acids. Trimming took 1 base from V and 5 from J; bases not matched to a gene: 12. Germline CDR1 MGHRA, CDR2 YSYEKL. Here the CDR3 reads CASSQARSSGGLGDTQYF. Here the CDR3 DNA reads TGCGCCAGCAGCCAAGCGAGGTCTAGCGGGGGTCTTGGAGATACGCAGTATTTT.

The chain recombines TRBV4-1 with TRBJ1-5; the D is unclear. CDR1 and CDR2 (germline): MGHRA, YSYEKL. V lost 0 bases and J 1 base, leaving 10 bases between the germline ends. The CDR3 extends over 16 amino acids. DNA for the CDR3: TGCGCCAGCAGCCAAGACCCAGGCCGCAGCAATCAGCCCCAGCATTTT. Amino acids: CASSQDPGRSNQPQHF.

This clonotype was counted at least ten times. The rearrangement uses TRBV20-1 and TRBJ2-1; 13 positions match TRBD2. The CDR3 has 16 amino acids. Germline assignment: CDR1 DFQATT and CDR2 SNEGSKA (reference sequence). V was pared by 3 bases and J by 8 bases, with 10 bases of the junction left unmatched. CDR3 protein: CSASATGTSGVDEQFF. In DNA, the CDR3 is TGCAGTGCTAGCGCGACCGGGACTAGCGGGGTCGATGAGCAGTTCTTC.

This clonotype was counted between two and nine times. CDR3 sequence (DNA): TGCGCCAGCGCAGACAGGGGGAGAGATCAGCCCCAGCATTTT. It encodes CASADRGRDQPQHF. This rearrangement joins TRBV10-2 to TRBJ1-5, with 9 nucleotides matching TRBD1. V gave up 8 bases and J gave up 5 bases; unmatched junction bases: 7. Germline lookup yields CDR1 WSHSY and CDR2 SAAADI. The CDR3 contains 14 residues.

This clonotype was seen more than once but under ten times. The genes are TRBV28 and TRBJ1-1, with D perhaps matching TRBD1 (5 bases). CDR3 size: 13 residues. Between the trimmed V and J ends, which lost 5 bases and 11 bases, there was a span of 18 bases. Per germline, CDR1 MDHEN and CDR2 SYDVKM. The CDR3 is CASSPGTVVGAFF. In nucleotides, the CDR3 is TGTGCCAGCAGTCCCGGGACGGTCGTAGGGGCTTTCTTT.

There are a few counts of this clonotype. The chain joins TRBV6-1 to TRBJ2-6, with D possibly TRBD2 on 6 matching bases. CDR1 and CDR2 from the germline V gene are MNHNS and SASEGT. The CDR3 extends over 18 amino acids. Trimming removed 5 bases at V and 3 bases at J, with 20 bases between. The chain's CDR3 is CASSHDMGGEDGANVLTF. The CDR3 DNA reads TGTGCCAGCAGTCACGACATGGGGGGAGAGGATGGGGCCAACGTCCTGACTTTC.

This clonotype was recorded a few times. The chain employs TRBV6-1 and TRBJ2-3; D possibly corresponds to TRBD1 (6 bases). Germline V gives CDR1 MNHNS, CDR2 SASEGT. There are 15 residues in the CDR3. Trimming stripped 6 bases from V and 1 base from J, with 14 bases between. The CDR3 reads CASSILKGGTDTQYF. The CDR3 DNA is TGTGCCAGCAGCATCCTTAAGGGGGGCACAGATACGCAGTATTTT.

The chain joins TRBV6-2 or TRBV6-3 to TRBJ1-5; 8 positions agree with TRBD1. From germline, CDR1 is MNHEY and CDR2 SVGEGT. The CDR3 is 17 amino acids. V dropped 5 bases and J dropped 1; count of bases not matched to a gene: 10. CDR3 sequence: CASSKGRGLSSNQPQHF. For the CDR3, the DNA is TGTGCCAGCAGTAAAGGCAGGGGGCTTTCGAGCAATCAGCCCCAGCATTTT.